Listed here is a single T cell receptor (beta chain). This CDR3 is built from 19 residues. The J segment lost 0 bases and the V segment lost 1 base, leaving 8 bases of the junction unmatched. Germline V gene lookup returns CDR1 SGDLS and CDR2 YYNGEE. TCR beta sequencing covered blood CD8+ and CD4+ T cells. Patients having Susac syndrome satisfied recently defined diagnostic criteria for definite or probable disease. The sample comes from a study of CD8 T cells in Susac syndrome. Reverse transcription of roughly 0.45 to 1 ug RNA was performed with random hexamers. By means of immunoSEQ multiplex PCR, TCR beta CDR3 spanning 54 Vbeta and 13 Jbeta underwent amplification. TCRdb reanalysed the immunoSEQ multiplex PCR reads using MiXCR and keeps one entry per CDR3 protein. The table lists roughly 140,000 distinct CDR3 sequences, around 95% of them singletons.

This receptor was taken from a human donor with Susac syndrome. The chain joins TRBV9 to TRBJ2-6, with TRBD1 matching over 9 bases. Material for sequencing was CD4+ T cells from PBMCs. The CDR3: CASSVTRDRESSGANVLTF. The DNA of the CDR3 is TGTGCCAGCAGCGTAACCCGGGACAGGGAGAGCTCTGGGGCCAACGTCCTGACTTTC.